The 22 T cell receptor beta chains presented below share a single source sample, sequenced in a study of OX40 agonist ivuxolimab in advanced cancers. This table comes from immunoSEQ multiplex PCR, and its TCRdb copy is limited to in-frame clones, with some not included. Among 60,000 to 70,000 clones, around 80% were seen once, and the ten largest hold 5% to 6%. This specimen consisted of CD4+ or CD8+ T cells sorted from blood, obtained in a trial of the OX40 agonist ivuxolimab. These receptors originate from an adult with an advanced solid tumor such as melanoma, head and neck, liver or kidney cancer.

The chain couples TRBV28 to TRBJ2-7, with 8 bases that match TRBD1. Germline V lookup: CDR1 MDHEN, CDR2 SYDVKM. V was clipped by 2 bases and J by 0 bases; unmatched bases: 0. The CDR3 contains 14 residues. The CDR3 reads CASSLTGGSYEQYF. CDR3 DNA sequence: TGTGCCAGCAGTTTAACAGGGGGCTCCTACGAGCAGTACTTC.

Here the CDR3 reads CAWSAFTYEQYF. CDR3 sequence (DNA): TGTGCCTGGAGTGCCTTCACTTACGAGCAGTACTTC. V is TRBV30 and J is TRBJ2-7, with D unclear. This CDR3 comprises 12 residues. CDR1 and CDR2 (germline): GTSNPN, SVGIG (reference sequence). Deletions cut 1 base from V and 4 bases from J, with 8 bases between.

CDR3 DNA: TGTGCCAGCAGTTTGGACAGGGGCTCCTACAATGAGCAGTTCTTC. Its protein is CASSLDRGSYNEQFF. The chain joins TRBV2 to TRBJ2-1; 9 bases line up with TRBD1. Germline CDR1 reads SNHLY; CDR2 reads FYNNEI. V trimming: 5 bases; J trimming: 0 bases; junction bases outside the gene matches: 2. CDR3 length: 15 residues.

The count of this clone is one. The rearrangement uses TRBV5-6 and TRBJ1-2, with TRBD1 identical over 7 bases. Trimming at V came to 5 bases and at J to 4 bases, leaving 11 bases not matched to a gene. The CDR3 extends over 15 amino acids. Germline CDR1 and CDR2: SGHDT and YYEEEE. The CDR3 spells CASRPAGGLGYGYTF. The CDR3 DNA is TGTGCCAGCAGACCCGCAGGGGGATTGGGCTATGGCTACACCTTC.

CDR3 in amino acids: CASSFIAGGPDNEQFF. CDR3 in DNA: TGTGCCAGCAGCTTTATAGCGGGGGGGCCGGACAATGAGCAGTTCTTC. The chain combines TRBV13 with TRBJ2-1; 11 bases are a match to TRBD2. In germline, CDR1 is PRHDT, CDR2 FYEKMQ (reference sequence). This CDR3 contains 16 residues. V lost 3 bases, J lost 5 bases, and 6 bases stayed unmatched.

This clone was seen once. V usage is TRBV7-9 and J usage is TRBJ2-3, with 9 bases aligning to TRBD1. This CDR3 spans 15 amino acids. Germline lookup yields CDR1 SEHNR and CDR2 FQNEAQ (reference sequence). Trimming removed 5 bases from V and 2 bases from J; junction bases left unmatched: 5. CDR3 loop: CASSKGQGNTDTQYF. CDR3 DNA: TGTGCCAGCAGCAAGGGACAGGGCAACACAGATACGCAGTATTTT.

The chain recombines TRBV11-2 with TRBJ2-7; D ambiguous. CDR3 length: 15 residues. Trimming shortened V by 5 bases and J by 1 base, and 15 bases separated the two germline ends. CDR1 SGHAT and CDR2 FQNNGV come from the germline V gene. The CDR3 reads CASSLRWFESYEQYV. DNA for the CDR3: TGTGCCAGCAGCCTTAGATGGTTCGAGTCCTACGAGCAGTACGTC.

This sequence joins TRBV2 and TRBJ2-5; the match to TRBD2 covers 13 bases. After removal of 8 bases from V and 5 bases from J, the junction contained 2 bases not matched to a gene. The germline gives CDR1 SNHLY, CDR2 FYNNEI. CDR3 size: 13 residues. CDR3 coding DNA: TGTGCCAGCGCGGGACTAGCGGGGGAGACCCAGTACTTC. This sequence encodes CASAGLAGETQYF.

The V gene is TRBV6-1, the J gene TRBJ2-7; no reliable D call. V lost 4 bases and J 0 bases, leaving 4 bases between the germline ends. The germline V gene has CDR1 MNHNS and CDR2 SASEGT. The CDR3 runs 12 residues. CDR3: CASSAHSYEQYF. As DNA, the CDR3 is TGTGCCAGCAGTGCTCACTCCTACGAGCAGTACTTC.

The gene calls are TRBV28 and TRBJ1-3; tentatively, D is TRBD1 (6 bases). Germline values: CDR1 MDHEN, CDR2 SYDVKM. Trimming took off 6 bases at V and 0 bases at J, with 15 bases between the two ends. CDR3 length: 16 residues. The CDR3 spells CASRRDTGGSGNTIYF. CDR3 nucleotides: TGTGCCAGCAGAAGGGACACCGGAGGCTCTGGAAACACCATATATTTT.

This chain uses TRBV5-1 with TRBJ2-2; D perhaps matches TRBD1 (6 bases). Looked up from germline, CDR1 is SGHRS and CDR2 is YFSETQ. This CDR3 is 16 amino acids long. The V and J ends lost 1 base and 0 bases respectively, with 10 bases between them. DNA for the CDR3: TGCGCCAGCAGCTTGCCAGGGGCCGCGAACACCGGGGAGCTGTTTTTT. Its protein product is CASSLPGAANTGELFF.

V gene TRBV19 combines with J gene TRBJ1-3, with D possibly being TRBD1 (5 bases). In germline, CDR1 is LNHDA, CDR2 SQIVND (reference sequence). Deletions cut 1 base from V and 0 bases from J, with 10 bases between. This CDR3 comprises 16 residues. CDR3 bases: TGTGCCAGTAGTATAGGAAGGGACCGCTCTGGAAACACCATATATTTT. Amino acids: CASSIGRDRSGNTIYF. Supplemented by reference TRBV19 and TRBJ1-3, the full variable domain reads DGGITQSPKYLFRKEGQNVTLSCEQNLNHDAMYWYRQDPGQGLRLIYYSQIVNDFQKGDIAEGYSVSREKKESFPLTVTSAQKNPTAFYLCASSIGRDRSGNTIYFGEGSWLTVV.

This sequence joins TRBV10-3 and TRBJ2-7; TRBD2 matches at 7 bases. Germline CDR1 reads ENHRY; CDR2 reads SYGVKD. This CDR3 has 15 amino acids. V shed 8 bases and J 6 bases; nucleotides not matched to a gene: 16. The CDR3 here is CAIGGTIDRWGEQYV. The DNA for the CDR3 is TGTGCCATCGGGGGGACTATTGACCGTTGGGGCGAGCAGTACGTC.

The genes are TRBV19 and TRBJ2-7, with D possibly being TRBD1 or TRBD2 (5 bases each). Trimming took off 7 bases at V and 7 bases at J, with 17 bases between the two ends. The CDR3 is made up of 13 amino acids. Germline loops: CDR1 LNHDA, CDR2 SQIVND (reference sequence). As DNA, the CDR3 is TGTGCCAGTACCCCCTCTGGGGGTGGTGAGCAGTACTTC. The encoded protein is CASTPSGGGEQYF.

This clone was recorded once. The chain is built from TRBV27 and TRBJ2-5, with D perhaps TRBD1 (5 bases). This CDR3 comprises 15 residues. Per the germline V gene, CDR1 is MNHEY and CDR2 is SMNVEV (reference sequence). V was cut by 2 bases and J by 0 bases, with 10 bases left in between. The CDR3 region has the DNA TGTGCCAGCAGTTTAACGTACAGGTACCAAGAGACCCAGTACTTC. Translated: CASSLTYRYQETQYF.

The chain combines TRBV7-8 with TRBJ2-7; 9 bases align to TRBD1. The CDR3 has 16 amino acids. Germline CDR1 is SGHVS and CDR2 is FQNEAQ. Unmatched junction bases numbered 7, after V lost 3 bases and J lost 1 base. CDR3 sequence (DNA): TGTGCCAGCAGCTTGCCGGACGGGACAGGGTCCTACGAGCAGTACGTC. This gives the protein CASSLPDGTGSYEQYV.

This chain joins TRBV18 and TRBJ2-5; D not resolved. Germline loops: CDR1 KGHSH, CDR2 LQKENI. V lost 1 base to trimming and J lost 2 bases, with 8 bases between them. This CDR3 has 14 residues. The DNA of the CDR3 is TGTGCCAGCTCACCACGCGGAATTCAAGAGACCCAGTACTTC. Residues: CASSPRGIQETQYF.

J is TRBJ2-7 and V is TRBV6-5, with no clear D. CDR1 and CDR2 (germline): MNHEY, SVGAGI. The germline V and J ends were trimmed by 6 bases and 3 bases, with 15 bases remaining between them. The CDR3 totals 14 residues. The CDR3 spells CASSPFRVVYEQYF. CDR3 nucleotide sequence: TGTGCCAGCAGCCCCTTCCGAGTCGTCTACGAGCAGTACTTC.

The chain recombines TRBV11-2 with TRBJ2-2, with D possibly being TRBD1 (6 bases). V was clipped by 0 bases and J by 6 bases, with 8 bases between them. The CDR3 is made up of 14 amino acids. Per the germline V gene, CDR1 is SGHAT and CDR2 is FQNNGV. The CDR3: CASSLEAGAGELFF. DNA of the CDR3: TGTGCCAGCAGCTTAGAAGCAGGGGCCGGGGAGCTGTTTTTT. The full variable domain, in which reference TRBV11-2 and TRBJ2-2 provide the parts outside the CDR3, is EAGVAQSPRYKIIEKRQSVAFWCNPISGHATLYWYQQILGQGPKLLIQFQNNGVVDDSQLPKDRFSAERLKGVDSTLKIQPAKLEDSAVYLCASSLEAGAGELFFGEGSRLTVL.

Here the CDR3 reads CASRNTGESAGELFF. As DNA, the CDR3 is TGTGCCAGCAGAAATACAGGGGAATCGGCCGGGGAGCTGTTTTTT. The V gene is TRBV9, the J gene TRBJ2-2; TRBD1 matches 7 bases. CDR1 is SGDLS and CDR2 is YYNGEE in the germline V gene. The CDR3 consists of 15 residues. J lost 6 bases, V lost 5 bases, and 10 bases had no gene match.

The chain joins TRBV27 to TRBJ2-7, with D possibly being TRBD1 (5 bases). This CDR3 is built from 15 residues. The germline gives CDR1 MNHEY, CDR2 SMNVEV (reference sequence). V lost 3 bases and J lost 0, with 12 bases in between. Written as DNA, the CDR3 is TGTGCCAGCAGTTTCCGGACAACGAGCTCCTACGAGCAGTACTTC. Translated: CASSFRTTSSYEQYF.

The CDR3 loop is CASSLEQTEQYV. The CDR3 DNA reads as TGTGCCAGCAGCTTGGAGCAGACCGAGCAGTACGTC. The chain uses TRBV5-5 and TRBJ2-7; the D is unclear. Deletions cut 0 bases from V and 6 bases from J, with 7 bases between. Germline V gives CDR1 SGHKS, CDR2 YYEKEE (reference sequence). The CDR3 runs to 12 residues.